Given below is one T cell receptor beta chain in context. Germline values: CDR1 SGHRS, CDR2 YFSETQ. Trimming removed 4 bases from V and 6 bases from J; junction bases left unmatched: 12. The CDR3 is 16 amino acids. This sample was taken from a study of blood T cell repertoires in COVID-19. About the research overall: Samples of COVID-19 (acute and convalescent) were obtained from the United States, Italy and Spain.

Here immunoSEQ multiplex PCR was the method, and the copy in TCRdb shows in-frame clones only, minus some. This sample has under 200,000 clones, with around 89% found just once. This TCR derives from a woman aged 50 to 60 who had recovered from COVID-19. This chain uses TRBV5-1 with TRBJ2-3; 9 positions match TRBD2. Specimen: PBMCs or T cells enriched from blood (not recorded which). In DNA, the CDR3 is TGCGCCAGCAGCCTGGACTTAGCGGGGGCTGGGGATACGCAGTATTTT. Its translation: CASSLDLAGAGDTQYF.